This TCR beta chain was recorded in a study of blood T cell repertoires in COVID-19. In the study overall: Sources were T cells, B-cell-depleted T cells, or PBMCs; the material itself was cDNA or gDNA.

The CDR3 extends over 15 amino acids. Germline V gene lookup returns CDR1 SGHVS and CDR2 FQNEAQ. Between the trimmed V and J ends, which lost 5 bases and 4 bases, there was a span of 17 bases. Using immunoSEQ multiplex PCR, the repertoire was profiled, and TCRdb retains in-frame clones only, with some absent. The table includes 250,000 to 400,000 clones, roughly nine tenths detected once. V and J are TRBV7-8 and TRBJ1-1, with D tentatively TRBD1 (6 bases). Sequenced material: peripheral blood. This TCR was recovered from a woman in her 30s with COVID-19, enrolled during active disease. The CDR3 bases are TGTGCCAGCAGCCTAGACGGACGGGGGGCCACTGAAGCTTTCTTT. Its protein is CASSLDGRGATEAFF.